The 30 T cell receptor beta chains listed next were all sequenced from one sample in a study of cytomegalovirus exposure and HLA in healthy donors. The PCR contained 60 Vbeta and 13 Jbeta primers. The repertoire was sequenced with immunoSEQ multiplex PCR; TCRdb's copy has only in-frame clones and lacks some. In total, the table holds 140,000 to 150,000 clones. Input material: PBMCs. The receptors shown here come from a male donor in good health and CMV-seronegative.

The chain's CDR3 is CASSPWDRENSPLHF. DNA for the CDR3: TGTGCCAGTAGTCCATGGGACAGGGAGAATTCACCCCTCCACTTT. This sequence joins TRBV19 and TRBJ1-6, with 9 bases identical to TRBD1. J gave up 7 bases and V 5 bases, and 6 bases lay outside the gene matches. The germline CDR1 and CDR2 sequences are LNHDA and SQIVND (reference sequence). This CDR3 spans 15 amino acids.

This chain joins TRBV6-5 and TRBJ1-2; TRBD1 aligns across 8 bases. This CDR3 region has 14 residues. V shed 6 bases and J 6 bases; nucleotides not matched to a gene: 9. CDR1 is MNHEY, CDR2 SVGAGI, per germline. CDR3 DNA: TGTGCCAGCAGATTACAGCAGGGGGCCGATGGCTACACCTTC. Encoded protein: CASRLQQGADGYTF.

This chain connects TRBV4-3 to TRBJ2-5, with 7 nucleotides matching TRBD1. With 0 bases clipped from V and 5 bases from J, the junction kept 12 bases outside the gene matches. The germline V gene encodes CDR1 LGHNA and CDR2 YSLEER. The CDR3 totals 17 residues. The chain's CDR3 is CASSQDPRSRQGETQYF. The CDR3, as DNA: TGCGCCAGCAGCCAAGATCCCCGGTCGAGACAGGGCGAGACCCAGTACTTC.

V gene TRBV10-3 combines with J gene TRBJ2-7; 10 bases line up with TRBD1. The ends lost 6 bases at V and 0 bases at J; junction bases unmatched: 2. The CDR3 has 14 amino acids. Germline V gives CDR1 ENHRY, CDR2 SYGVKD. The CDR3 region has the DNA TGTGCCATCAGGGGGACAGGGGCCTCCTACGAGCAGTACTTC. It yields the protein CAIRGTGASYEQYF.

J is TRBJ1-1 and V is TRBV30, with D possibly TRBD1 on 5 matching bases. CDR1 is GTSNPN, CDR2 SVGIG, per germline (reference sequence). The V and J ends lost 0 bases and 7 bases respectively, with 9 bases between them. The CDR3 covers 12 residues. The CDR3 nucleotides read TGTGCCTGGAGTGTACAGGCAAATGAAGCTTTCTTT. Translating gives CAWSVQANEAFF.

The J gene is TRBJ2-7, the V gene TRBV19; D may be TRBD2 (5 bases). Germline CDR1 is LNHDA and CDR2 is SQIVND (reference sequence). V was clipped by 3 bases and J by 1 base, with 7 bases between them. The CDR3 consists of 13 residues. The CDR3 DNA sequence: TGTGCCAGTAGTATCGGGGATTCCTACGAGCAGTACTTC. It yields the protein CASSIGDSYEQYF.

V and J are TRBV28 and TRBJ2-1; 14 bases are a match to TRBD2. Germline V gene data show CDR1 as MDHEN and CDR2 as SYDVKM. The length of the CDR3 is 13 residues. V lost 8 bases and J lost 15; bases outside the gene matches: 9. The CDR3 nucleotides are TGTGCCAGCGATGGGACTAGCGGGAGTGGCTCGTTCTTC. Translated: CASDGTSGSGSFF.

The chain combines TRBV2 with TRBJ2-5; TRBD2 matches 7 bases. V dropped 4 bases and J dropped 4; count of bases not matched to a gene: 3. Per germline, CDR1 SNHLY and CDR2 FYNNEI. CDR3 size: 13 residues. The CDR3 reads CASSGLAGETQYF. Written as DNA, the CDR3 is TGTGCCAGCAGTGGACTAGCTGGAGAGACCCAGTACTTC.

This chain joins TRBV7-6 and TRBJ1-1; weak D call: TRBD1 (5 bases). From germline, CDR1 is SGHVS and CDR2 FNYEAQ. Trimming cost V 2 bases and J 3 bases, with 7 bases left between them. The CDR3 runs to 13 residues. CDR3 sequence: CASSLQGYTEAFF. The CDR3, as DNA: TGTGCCAGCAGCTTACAGGGATACACTGAAGCTTTCTTT.

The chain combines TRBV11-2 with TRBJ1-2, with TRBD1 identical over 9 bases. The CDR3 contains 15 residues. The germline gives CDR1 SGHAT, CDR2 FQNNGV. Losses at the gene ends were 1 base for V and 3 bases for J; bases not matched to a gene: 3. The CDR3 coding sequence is TGTGCCAGCAGCTTAGGGGGACAGGGTGACTATGGCTACACCTTC. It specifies CASSLGGQGDYGYTF.

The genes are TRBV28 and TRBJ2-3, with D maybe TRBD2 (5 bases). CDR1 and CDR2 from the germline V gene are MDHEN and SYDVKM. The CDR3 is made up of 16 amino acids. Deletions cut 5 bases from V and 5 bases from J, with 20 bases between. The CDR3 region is CASSGPRAGLQDTQYF. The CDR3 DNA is TGTGCCAGCAGTGGCCCGAGGGCAGGATTACAAGATACGCAGTATTTT.

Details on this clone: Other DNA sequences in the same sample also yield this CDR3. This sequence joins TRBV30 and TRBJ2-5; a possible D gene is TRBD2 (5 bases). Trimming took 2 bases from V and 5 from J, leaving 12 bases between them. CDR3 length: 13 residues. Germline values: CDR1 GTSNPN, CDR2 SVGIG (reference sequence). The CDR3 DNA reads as TGTGCCTGGAGTCCCAGGCGAGGGGAGACCCAGTACTTC. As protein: CAWSPRRGETQYF.

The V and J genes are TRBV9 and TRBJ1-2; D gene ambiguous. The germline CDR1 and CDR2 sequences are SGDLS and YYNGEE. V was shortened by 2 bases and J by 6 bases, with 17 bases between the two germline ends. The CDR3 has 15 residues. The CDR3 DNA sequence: TGTGCCAGCAGCGTGGCGGGGAAACAGACCGATGGCTACACCTTC. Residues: CASSVAGKQTDGYTF.

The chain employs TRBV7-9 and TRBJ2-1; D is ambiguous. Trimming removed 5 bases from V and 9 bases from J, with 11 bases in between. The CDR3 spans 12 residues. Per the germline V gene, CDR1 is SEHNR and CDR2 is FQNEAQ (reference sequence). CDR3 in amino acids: CASSTPNSEQFF. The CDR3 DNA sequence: TGTGCCAGCAGCACTCCTAACAGTGAGCAGTTCTTC.

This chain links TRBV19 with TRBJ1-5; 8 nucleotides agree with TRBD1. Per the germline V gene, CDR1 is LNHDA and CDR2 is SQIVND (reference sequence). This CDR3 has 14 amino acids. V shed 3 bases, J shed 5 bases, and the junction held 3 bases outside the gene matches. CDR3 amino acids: CASSIPQGDQPQHF. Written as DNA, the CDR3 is TGTGCCAGTAGTATCCCACAGGGGGATCAGCCCCAGCATTTT.

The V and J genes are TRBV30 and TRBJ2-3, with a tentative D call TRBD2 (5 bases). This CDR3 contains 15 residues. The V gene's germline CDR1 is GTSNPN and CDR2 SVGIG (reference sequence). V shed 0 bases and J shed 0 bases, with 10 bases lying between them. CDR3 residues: CAWSVPGGSTDTQYF. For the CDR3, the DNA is TGTGCCTGGAGTGTACCCGGCGGGAGCACAGATACGCAGTATTTT.

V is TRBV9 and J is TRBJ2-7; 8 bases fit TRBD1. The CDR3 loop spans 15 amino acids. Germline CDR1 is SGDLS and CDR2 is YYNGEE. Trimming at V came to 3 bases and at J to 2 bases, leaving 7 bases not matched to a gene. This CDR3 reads CASSAGQGATYEQYF. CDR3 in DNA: TGTGCCAGCAGCGCCGGACAGGGTGCAACCTACGAGCAGTACTTC.

The CDR3 spells CASRPVPFLSTGFQPQHF. In DNA, the CDR3 is TGTGCCAGCAGACCCGTGCCGTTCTTAAGCACAGGGTTTCAGCCCCAGCATTTT. The genes are TRBV28 and TRBJ1-5; D may be TRBD1 (6 bases). Germline assignment: CDR1 MDHEN and CDR2 SYDVKM. The V and J ends lost 6 bases and 6 bases respectively, with 27 bases between them. This CDR3 is built from 18 residues. The full variable domain, with the rest looked up from reference TRBV28 and TRBJ1-5, is DVKVTQSSRYLVKRTGEKVFLECVQDMDHENMFWYRQDPGLGLRLIYFSYDVKMKEKGDIPEGYSVSREKKERFSLILESASTNQTSMYLCASRPVPFLSTGFQPQHFGDGTRLSIL.

The CDR3 here is CASSETGFMAFF. The CDR3 nucleotides read TGTGCCAGCAGTGAGACGGGGTTCATGGCTTTCTTT. J is TRBJ1-1 and V is TRBV6-1; no definite D call. The CDR3 spans 12 residues. V was shortened by 3 bases and J by 11 bases, with 13 bases between the two germline ends. Germline lookup yields CDR1 MNHNS and CDR2 SASEGT.

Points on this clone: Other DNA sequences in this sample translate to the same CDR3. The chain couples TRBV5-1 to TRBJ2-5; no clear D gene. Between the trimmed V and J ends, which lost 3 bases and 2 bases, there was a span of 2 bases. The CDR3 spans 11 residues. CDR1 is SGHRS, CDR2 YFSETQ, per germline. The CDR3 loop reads CASSSQETQYF. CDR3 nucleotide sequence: TGCGCCAGCAGCTCTCAAGAGACCCAGTACTTC.

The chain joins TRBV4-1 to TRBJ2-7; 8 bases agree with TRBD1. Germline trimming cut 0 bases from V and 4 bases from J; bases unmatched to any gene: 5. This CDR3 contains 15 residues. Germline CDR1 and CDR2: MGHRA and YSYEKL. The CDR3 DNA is TGCGCCAGCAGCCAAGAGGGGACAGGAGAATACGAGCAGTACTTC. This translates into CASSQEGTGEYEQYF.

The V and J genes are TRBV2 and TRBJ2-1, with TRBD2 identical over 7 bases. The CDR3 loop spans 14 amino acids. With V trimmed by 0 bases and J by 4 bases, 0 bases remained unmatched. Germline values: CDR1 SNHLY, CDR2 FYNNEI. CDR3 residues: CASSEAGGYNEQFF. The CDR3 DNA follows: TGTGCCAGCAGTGAAGCGGGGGGGTACAATGAGCAGTTCTTC.

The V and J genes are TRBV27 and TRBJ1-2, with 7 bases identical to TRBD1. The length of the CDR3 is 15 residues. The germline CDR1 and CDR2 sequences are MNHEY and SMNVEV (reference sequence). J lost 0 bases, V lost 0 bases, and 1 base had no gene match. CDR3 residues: CASSLSDRSNYGYTF. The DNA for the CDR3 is TGTGCCAGCAGTTTATCGGACAGGTCTAACTATGGCTACACCTTC.

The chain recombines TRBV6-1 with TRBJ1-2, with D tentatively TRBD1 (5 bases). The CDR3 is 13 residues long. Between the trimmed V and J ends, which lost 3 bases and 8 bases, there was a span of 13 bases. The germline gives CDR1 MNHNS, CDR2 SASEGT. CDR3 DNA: TGTGCCAGCAGTGATCGGCAGGGCGACGGCTACACCTTC. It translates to CASSDRQGDGYTF.

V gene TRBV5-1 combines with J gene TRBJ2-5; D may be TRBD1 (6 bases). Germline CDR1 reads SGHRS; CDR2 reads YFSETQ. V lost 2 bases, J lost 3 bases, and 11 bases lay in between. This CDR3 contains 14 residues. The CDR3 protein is CASSFRDNKETQYF. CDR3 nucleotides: TGCGCCAGCAGCTTCCGGGACAACAAAGAGACCCAGTACTTC.

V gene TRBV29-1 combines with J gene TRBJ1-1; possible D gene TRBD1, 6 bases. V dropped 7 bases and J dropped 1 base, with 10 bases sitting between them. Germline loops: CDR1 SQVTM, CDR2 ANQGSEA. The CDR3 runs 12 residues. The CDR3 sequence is CSARTENTEAFF. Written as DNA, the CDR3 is TGCAGCGCCAGGACAGAGAACACTGAAGCTTTCTTT.

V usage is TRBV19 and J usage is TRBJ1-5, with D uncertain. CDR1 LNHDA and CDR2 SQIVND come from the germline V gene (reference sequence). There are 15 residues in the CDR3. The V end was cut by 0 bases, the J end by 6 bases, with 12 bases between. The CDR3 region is CASSIDGIRGQPQHF. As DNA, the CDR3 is TGTGCCAGTAGTATAGACGGGATAAGAGGTCAGCCCCAGCATTTT.

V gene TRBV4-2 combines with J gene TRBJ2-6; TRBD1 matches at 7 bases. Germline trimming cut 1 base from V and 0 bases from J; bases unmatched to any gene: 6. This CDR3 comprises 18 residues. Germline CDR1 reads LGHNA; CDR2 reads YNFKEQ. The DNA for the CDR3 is TGTGCCAGCAGCCAAGCAGGACAGGTGAGCTCTGGGGCCAACGTCCTGACTTTC. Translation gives CASSQAGQVSSGANVLTF.

The DNA of the CDR3 is TGTGCCAGCAGCGAAGGCAGGTCGGCCGGGGAGCTGTTTTTT. It encodes CASSEGRSAGELFF. This rearrangement joins TRBV7-7 to TRBJ2-2; D is uncertain. The V and J ends lost 5 bases and 6 bases respectively, with 13 bases between them. The CDR3 contains 14 residues. CDR1 and CDR2 (germline): SSHAT, FNYEAQ (reference sequence).

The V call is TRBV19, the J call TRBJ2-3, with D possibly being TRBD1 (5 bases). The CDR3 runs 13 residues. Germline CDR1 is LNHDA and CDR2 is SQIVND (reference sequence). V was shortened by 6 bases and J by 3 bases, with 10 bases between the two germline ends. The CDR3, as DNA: TGTGCCAGTAGCTCATCAGGGACAGATACGCAGTATTTT. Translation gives CASSSSGTDTQYF.